The T cell receptor beta chain described here comes from a study of cytomegalovirus exposure and HLA in healthy donors. Each donor was healthy, and each was a bone marrow donor. Amplification used 60 Vbeta primers and 13 Jbeta primers. TCRdb's copy holds only in-frame clones and misses some; the assay was immunoSEQ multiplex PCR. Altogether around 94,000 clones are present, less than 85% being singletons, with the ten largest covering 2.1%. This clone has more than one count but fewer than ten. Antigen unknown. Study results and caveats: A missense DCLRE1C variant was associated with V- and J-gene trimming of TCR beta chains in a later analysis, and an independent cohort replicated the association. Productive status was seen about 90% or about 30% of the time for most TCR beta V segments in an earlier analysis.

With 2 bases clipped from V and 4 bases from J, the junction kept 1 base outside the gene matches. Germline lookup yields CDR1 MGHDK and CDR2 SYGVNS. The CDR3 contains 13 residues. The sample was PBMCs. The rearrangement links TRBV25-1 to TRBJ1-1; the match to TRBD1 covers 7 bases. This receptor was obtained from a man between 18 and 29 years old in good health and CMV-seronegative. CDR3 nucleotides: TGTGCCAGCAGTGAAGCAGGGGGCACTGAAGCTTTCTTT. Protein sequence: CASSEAGGTEAFF.